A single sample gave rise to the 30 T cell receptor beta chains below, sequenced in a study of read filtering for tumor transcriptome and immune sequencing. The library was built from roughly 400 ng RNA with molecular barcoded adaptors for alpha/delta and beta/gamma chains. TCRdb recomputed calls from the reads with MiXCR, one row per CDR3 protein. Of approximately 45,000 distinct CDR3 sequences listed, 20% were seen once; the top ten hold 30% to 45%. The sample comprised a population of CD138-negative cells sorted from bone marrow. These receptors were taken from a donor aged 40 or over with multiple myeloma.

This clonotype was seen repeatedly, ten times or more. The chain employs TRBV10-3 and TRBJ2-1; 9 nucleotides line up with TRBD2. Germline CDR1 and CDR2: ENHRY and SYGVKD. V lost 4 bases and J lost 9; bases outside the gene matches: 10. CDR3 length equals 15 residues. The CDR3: CAISAGSGSLGEQFF. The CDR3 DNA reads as TGTGCCATCAGTGCCGGTAGCGGGAGCTTAGGTGAGCAGTTCTTC.

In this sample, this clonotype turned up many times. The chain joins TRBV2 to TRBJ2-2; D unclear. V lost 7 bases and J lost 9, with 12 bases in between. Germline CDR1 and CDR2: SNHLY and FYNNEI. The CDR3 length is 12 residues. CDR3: CASKELRRELFF. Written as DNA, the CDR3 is TGTGCCAGCAAGGAGTTAAGGCGGGAGCTGTTTTTT. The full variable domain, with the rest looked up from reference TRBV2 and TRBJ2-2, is EPEVTQTPSHQVTQMGQEVILRCVPISNHLYFYWYRQILGQKVEFLVSFYNNEISEKSEIFDDQFSVERPDGSNFTLKIRSTKLEDSAMYFCASKELRRELFFGEGSRLTVL.

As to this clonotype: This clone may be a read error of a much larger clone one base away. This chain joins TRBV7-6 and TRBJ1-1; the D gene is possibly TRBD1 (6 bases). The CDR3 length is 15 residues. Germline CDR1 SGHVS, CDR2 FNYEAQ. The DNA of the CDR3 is TGTACCAGCAGCTTAGAGGGGGGCCCCGGCTACGAAGCTTTCTTT. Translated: CTSSLEGGPGYEAFF.

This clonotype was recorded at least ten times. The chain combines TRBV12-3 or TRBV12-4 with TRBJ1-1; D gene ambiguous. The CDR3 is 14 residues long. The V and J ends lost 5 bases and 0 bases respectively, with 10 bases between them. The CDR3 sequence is CASSPVYMNTEAFF. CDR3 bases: TGTGCCAGCAGTCCCGTATATATGAACACTGAAGCTTTCTTT.

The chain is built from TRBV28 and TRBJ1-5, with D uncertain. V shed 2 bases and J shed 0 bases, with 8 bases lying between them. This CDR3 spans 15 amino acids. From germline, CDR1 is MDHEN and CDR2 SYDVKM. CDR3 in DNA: TGTGCCAGCAGTTTAGACGGAAATAGCAATCAGCCCCAGCATTTT. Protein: CASSLDGNSNQPQHF.

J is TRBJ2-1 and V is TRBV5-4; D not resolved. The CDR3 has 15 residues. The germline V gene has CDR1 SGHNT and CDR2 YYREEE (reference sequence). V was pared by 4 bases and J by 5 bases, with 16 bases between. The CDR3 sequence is CASSPMMGSHNEQFF. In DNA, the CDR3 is TGTGCCAGCAGCCCAATGATGGGCTCGCACAATGAGCAGTTCTTC. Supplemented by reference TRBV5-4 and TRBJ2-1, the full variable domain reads ETGVTQSPTHLIKTRGQQVTLRCSSQSGHNTVSWYQQALGQGPQFIFQYYREEENGRGNFPPRFSGLQFPNYSSELNVNALELDDSALYLCASSPMMGSHNEQFFGPGTRLTVL.

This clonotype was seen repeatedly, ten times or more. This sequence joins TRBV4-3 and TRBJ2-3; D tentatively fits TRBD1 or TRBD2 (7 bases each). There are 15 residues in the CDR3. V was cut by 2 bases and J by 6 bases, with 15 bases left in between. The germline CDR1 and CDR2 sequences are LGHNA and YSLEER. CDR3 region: CASSQNQGEGDTQYF. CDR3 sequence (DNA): TGCGCCAGCAGCCAAAATCAGGGGGAGGGGGATACGCAGTATTTT.

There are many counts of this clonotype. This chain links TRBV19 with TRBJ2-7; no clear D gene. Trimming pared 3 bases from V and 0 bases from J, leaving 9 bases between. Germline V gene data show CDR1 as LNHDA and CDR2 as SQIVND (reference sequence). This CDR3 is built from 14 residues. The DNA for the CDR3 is TGTGCCAGTAGTATCGGACCGAACTCCTACGAGCAGTACTTC. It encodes CASSIGPNSYEQYF.

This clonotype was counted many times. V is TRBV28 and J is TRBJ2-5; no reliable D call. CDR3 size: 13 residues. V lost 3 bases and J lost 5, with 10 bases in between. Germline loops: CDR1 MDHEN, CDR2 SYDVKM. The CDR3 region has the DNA TGTGCCAGCAGTTTCCTACCGAAGGAGACCCAGTACTTC. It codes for CASSFLPKETQYF.

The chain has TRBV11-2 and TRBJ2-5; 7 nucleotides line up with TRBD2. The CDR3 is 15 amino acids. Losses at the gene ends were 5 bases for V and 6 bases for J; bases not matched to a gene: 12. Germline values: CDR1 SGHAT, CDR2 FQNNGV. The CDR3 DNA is TGTGCCAGCAGCGTATCCGGGACTACAAGGAAGACCCAGTACTTC. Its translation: CASSVSGTTRKTQYF. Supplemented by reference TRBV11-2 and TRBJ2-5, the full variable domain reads EAGVAQSPRYKIIEKRQSVAFWCNPISGHATLYWYQQILGQGPKLLIQFQNNGVVDDSQLPKDRFSAERLKGVDSTLKIQPAKLEDSAVYLCASSVSGTTRKTQYFGPGTRLLVL.

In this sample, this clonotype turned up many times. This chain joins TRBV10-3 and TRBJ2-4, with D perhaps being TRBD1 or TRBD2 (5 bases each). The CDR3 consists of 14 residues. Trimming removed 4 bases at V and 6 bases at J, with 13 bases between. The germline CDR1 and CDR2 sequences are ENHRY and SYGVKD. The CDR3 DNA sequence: TGTGCCATCAGTGCCCCAGGGAGAACAAACATTCAGTACTTC. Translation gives CAISAPGRTNIQYF.

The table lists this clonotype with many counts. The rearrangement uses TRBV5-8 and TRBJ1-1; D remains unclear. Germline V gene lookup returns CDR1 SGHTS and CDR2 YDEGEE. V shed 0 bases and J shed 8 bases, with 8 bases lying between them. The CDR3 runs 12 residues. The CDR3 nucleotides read TGTGCCAGCAGCTTGGTTTTGGGAGAAGCTTTCTTT. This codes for CASSLVLGEAFF.

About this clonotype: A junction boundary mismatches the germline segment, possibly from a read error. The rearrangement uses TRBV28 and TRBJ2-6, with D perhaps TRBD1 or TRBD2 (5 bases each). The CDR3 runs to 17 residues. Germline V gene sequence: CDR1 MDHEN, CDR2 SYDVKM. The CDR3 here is CASSLGYLDSGASVLTF. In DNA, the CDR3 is TGTGCCAGCAGTTTAGGCTATCTGGACTCTGGGGCCAGCGTCCTGACTTTC.

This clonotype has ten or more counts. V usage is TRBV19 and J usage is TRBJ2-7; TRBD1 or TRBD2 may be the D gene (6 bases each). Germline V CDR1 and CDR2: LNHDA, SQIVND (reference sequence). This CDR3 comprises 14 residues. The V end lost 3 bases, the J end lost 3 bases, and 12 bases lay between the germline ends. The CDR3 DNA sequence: TGTGCCAGTAGTATGGGGGGCAAGGGCTACGAGCAGTACTTC. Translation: CASSMGGKGYEQYF.

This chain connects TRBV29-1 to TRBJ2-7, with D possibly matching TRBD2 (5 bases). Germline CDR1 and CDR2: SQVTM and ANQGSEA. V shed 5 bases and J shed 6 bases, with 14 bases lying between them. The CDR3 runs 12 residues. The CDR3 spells CSVSPIRGEQYF. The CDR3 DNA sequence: TGCAGCGTTTCCCCAATCCGGGGCGAGCAGTACTTC.

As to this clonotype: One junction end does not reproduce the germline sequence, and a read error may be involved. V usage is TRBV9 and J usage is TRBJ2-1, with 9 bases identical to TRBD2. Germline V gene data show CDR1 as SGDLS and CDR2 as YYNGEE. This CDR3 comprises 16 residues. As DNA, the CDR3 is TGTTCCAGCAGCGTAGGGGGGCGTAGCGGGAGCCATGAGCAGTTCTTC. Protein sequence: CSSSVGGRSGSHEQFF.

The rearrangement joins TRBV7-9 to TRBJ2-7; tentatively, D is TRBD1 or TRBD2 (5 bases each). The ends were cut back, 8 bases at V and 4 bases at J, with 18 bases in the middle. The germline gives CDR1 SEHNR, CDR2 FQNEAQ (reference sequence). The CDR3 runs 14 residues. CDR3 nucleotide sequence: TGTGCCAGCTCCACGCCCGGGACGGATTACGAGCAGTACTTC. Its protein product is CASSTPGTDYEQYF.

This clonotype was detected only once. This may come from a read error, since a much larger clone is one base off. Written as DNA, the CDR3 is TGCGCCAGCAGCGCGAGGGACAGGATCAAGCAGTACTTC. Its protein is CASSARDRIKQYF. V and J are TRBV5-1 and TRBJ2-7, with 8 bases that match TRBD1. The CDR3 extends over 13 amino acids. Per the germline V gene, CDR1 is SGHRS and CDR2 is YFSETQ. V shed 4 bases and J 8 bases; nucleotides not matched to a gene: 8.

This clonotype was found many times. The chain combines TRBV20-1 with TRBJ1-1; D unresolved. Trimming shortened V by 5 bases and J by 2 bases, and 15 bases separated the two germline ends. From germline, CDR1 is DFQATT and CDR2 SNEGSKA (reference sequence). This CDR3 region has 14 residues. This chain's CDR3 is CSASWSSTNTEAFF. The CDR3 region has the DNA TGCAGTGCTTCCTGGTCATCCACCAACACTGAAGCTTTCTTT.

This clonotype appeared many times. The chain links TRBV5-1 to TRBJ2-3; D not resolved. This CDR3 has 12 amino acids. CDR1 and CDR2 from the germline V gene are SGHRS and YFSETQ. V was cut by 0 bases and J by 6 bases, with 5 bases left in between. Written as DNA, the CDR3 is TGCGCCAGCAGCTTGGGTGATGATACGCAGTATTTT. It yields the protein CASSLGDDTQYF. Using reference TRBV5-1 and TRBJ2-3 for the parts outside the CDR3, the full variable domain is KAGVTQTPRYLIKTRGQQVTLSCSPISGHRSVSWYQQTPGQGLQFLFEYFSETQRNKGNFPGRFSGRQFSNSRSEMNVSTLELGDSALYLCASSLGDDTQYFGPGTRLTVL.

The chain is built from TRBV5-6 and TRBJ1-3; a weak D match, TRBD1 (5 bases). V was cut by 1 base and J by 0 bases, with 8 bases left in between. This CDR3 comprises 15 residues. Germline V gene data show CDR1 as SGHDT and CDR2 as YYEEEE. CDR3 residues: CASSLTGLSGNTIYF. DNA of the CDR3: TGTGCCAGCAGCTTGACAGGACTCTCTGGAAACACCATATATTTT.

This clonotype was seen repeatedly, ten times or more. For the CDR3, the DNA is TGTGCCAGCAGCCCTTTCGCGGGTACCGGGGAGCTGTTTTTT. It specifies CASSPFAGTGELFF. The chain joins TRBV3-1 to TRBJ2-2; D may be TRBD2 (5 bases). CDR3 length: 14 amino acids. The V gene lost 4 bases and the J gene lost 5 bases, with 11 bases spanning the gap. Germline V lookup: CDR1 LGHDT, CDR2 YNNKEL (reference sequence).

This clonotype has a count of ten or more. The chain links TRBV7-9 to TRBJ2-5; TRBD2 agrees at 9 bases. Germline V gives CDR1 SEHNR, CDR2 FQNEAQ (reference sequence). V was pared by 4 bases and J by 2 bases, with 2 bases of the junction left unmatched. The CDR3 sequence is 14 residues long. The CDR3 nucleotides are TGTGCCAGCAGCTACACTAGCGGGCAAGAGACCCAGTACTTC. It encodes CASSYTSGQETQYF.

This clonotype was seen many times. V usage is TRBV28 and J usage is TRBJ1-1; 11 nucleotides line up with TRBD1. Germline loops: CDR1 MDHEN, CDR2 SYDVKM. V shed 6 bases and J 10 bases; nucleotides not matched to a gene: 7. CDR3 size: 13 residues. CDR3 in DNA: TGTGCCAGCAGGGACAGGGGGCGGTTTAGAGCTTTCTTT. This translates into CASRDRGRFRAFF.

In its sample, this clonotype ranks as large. CDR3: CASSYLGTSTEAFF. DNA of the CDR3: TGTGCCAGCAGTTACTTAGGGACATCCACTGAAGCTTTCTTT. The gene calls are TRBV6-5 and TRBJ1-1; tentative D call: TRBD1 (6 bases). The germline V gene encodes CDR1 MNHEY and CDR2 SVGAGI. V shed 1 base and J shed 4 bases, with 10 bases lying between them. The CDR3 extends over 14 amino acids.

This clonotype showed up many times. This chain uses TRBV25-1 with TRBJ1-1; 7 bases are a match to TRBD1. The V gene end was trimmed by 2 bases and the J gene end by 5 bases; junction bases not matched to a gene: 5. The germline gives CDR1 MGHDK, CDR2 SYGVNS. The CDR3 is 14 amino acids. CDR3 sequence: CASSELQGVTEAFF. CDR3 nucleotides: TGTGCCAGCAGTGAACTCCAGGGGGTGACTGAAGCTTTCTTT.

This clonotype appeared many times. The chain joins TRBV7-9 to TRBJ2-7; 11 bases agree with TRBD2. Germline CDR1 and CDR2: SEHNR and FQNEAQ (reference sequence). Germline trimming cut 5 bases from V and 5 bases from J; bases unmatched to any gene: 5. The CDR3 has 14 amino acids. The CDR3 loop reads CASSVALAGDEQYF. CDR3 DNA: TGTGCCAGCAGCGTGGCACTAGCGGGAGACGAGCAGTACTTC.

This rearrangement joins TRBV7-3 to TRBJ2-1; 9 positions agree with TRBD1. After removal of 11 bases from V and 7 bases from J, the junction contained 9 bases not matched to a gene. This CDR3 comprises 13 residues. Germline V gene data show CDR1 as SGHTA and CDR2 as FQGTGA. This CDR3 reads CARGRDRENEQFF. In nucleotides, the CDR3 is TGTGCCCGCGGTAGGGACAGGGAAAATGAGCAGTTCTTC.

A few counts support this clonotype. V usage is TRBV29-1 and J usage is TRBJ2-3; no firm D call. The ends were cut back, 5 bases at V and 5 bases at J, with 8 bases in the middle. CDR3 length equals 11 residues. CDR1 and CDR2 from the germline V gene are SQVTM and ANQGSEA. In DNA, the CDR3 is TGCAGCGTTTCGACGCGAGATACGCAGTATTTT. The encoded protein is CSVSTRDTQYF.

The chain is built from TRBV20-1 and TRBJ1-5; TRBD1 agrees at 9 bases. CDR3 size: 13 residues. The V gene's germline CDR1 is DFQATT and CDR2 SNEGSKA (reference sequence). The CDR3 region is CSFGTGRNQPQHF. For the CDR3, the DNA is TGCAGCTTCGGGACAGGGAGGAATCAGCCCCAGCATTTT.